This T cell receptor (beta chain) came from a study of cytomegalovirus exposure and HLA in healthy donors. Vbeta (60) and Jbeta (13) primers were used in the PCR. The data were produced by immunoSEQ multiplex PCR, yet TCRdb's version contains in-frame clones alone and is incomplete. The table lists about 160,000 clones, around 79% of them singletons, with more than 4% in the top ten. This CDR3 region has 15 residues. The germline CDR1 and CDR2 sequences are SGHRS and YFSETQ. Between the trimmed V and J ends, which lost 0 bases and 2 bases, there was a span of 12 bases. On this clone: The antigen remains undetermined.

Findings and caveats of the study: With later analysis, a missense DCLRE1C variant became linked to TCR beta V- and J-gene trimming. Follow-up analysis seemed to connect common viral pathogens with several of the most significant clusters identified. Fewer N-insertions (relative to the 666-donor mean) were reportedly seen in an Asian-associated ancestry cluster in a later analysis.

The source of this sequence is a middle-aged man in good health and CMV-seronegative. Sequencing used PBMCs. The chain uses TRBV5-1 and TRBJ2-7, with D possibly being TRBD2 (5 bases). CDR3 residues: CASSLVRGITYEQYF. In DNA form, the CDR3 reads TGCGCCAGCAGCTTGGTGCGAGGGATCACCTACGAGCAGTACTTC.